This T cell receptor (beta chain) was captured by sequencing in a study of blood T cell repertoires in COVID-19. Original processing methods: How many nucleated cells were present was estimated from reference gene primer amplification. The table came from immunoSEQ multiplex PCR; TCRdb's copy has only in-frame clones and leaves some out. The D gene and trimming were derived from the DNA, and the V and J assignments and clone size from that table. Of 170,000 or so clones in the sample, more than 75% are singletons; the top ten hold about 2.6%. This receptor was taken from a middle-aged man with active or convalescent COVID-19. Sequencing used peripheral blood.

The CDR3, as DNA: TGTGCCAGTAGTTCGCGGGACAGGGTAGGAGAGCAGTACTTC. Protein: CASSSRDRVGEQYF. This chain uses TRBV19 with TRBJ2-7; 9 nucleotides match TRBD1. This CDR3 comprises 14 residues. CDR1 is LNHDA and CDR2 is SQIVND in the germline V gene (reference sequence). V gave up 5 bases and J gave up 7 bases; unmatched junction bases: 9.